This TCR beta chain was profiled in a study of cytomegalovirus exposure and HLA in healthy donors. General study points: Being productive about 90% or about 30% of the time was typical of most TCR beta V segments in an earlier analysis.

About this clone itself: Its target is not known.

CDR1 is MNHNS, CDR2 SASEGT, per germline. Trimming removed 4 bases from V and 2 bases from J; junction bases left unmatched: 3. This CDR3 comprises 14 residues. The donors were healthy bone marrow donors. Donors were ostensibly healthy at sampling, although undocumented immune exposures were probable. With 60 Vbeta and 13 Jbeta primers, the PCR was carried out. Measured with immunoSEQ multiplex PCR; TCRdb has only the in-frame clones, and not every one. Among fewer than 180,000 clones listed, about four fifths were seen once. The origin of this receptor is a man between 45 and 60 years old in good health and CMV-seropositive. J is TRBJ2-5 and V is TRBV6-1, with 8 bases fitting TRBD1. Input material: PBMCs. CDR3 in DNA: TGTGCCAGCAGTGTCCGGGACAGGCAAGAGACCCAGTACTTC. Translating gives CASSVRDRQETQYF.